This T cell receptor beta chain was observed in a study of shared clonotypes between healthy human individuals. Clones were read by immunoSEQ multiplex PCR, and TCRdb kept only the in-frame ones, dropping some. This table holds about 110,000 clones, over 65% found once. CDR3 length: 15 amino acids. V trimming: 3 bases; J trimming: 5 bases; junction bases outside the gene matches: 9. Germline CDR1 and CDR2: SGDLS and YYNGEE. The material sequenced was memory CD8+ T cells sorted from blood. The subset denotes: CD45RO+ cells pooled with CCR7-negative TemRA cells. The TCR comes from a woman in her 30s in good health. The chain has TRBV9 and TRBJ2-7; 9 positions match TRBD2. The CDR3 sequence: CASSGRSGRVHEQYF. The CDR3 nucleotides read TGTGCCAGCAGCGGTCGTAGCGGGAGAGTCCACGAGCAGTACTTC.